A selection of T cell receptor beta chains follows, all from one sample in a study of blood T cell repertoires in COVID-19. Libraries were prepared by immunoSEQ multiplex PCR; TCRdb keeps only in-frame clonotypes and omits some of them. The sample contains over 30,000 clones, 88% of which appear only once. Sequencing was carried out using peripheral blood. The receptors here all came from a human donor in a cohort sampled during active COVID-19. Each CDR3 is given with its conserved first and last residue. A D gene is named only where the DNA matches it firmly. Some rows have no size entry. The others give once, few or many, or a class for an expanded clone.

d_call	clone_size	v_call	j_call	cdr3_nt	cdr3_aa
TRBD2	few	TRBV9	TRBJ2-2	TGTGCCAGCAGCGAGGGAGTAGCGGGCGGGGAGCTGTTTTTT	CASSEGVAGGELFF
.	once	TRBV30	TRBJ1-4	TGTGCCTGGAGTTGGGGGAGGGATGAAAAACTGTTTTTT	CAWSWGRDEKLFF
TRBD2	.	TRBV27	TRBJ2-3	TGTGCCAGCAGTTTTTTCGGGGCTAGCGGGCATAGCACAGATACGCAGTATTTT	CASSFFGASGHSTDTQYF
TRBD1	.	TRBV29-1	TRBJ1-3	TGCAGCGCCAGGGCCAGGGGGTCCGGAAACACCATATATTTT	CSARARGSGNTIYF
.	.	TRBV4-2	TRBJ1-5	TGTGCCAGCAGCACCTTCAAGGAGCATTCTCAGCCCCAGCATTTT	CASSTFKEHSQPQHF
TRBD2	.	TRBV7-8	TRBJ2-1	TGTGCCAGCAGCCTCGGACTAGCGGGAGTCTACAATGAGCAGTTCTTC	CASSLGLAGVYNEQFF
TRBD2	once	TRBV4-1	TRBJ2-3	TGCGCCAGCAGCCAACCGGGACTAGGGGCAGATACGCAGTATTTT	CASSQPGLGADTQYF
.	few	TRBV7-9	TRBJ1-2	TGTGCCAGCAGCGACCTATCGGGCTATGGCTACACCTTC	CASSDLSGYGYTF
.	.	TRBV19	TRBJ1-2	TGTGCCAGTAGTCCCTCGACCACCGCGGGCTATGGCTACACCTTC	CASSPSTTAGYGYTF
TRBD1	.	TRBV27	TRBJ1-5	TGTGCCAGCAGTTTAGCGGCAGGGGGCTATCAGCCCCAGCATTTT	CASSLAAGGYQPQHF
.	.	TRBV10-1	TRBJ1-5	TGCGCCAGCACTAAGATAGATCAGCCCCAGCATTTT	CASTKIDQPQHF
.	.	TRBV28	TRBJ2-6	TGTGCCAGCAGTTCACCAGGGCAACGTGGGGCCAACGTCCTGACTTTC	CASSSPGQRGANVLTF
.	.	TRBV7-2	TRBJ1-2	TGTGCCAGCAGCTTAAGGAGCTATGGCTACACCTTC	CASSLRSYGYTF
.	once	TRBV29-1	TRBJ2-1	TGCAGCGTTGATCTCCGGACAGCCGGTGAGCAGTTCTTC	CSVDLRTAGEQFF
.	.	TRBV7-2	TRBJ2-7	TGTGCCAGCAGCTTAGTAATGCGGGCCGAGCAGTACTTC	CASSLVMRAEQYF
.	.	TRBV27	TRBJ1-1	TGTGCCAGCAGTCCGCGGCCAGGGACTGAAGCTTTCTTT	CASSPRPGTEAFF
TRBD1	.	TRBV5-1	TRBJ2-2	TGCGCCAGCAGCCGGTTGGGACAGGGGAACACCGGGGAGCTGTTTTTT	CASSRLGQGNTGELFF
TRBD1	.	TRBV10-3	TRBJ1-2	TGTGCCATCAGTGAGTCACCTCGCTGGACAGGGACTAAGGGCTACACCTTC	CAISESPRWTGTKGYTF
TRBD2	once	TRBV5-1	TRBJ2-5	TGCGCCAGCAGCTTGGTTGGACTAGGGAAAGAGACCCAGTACTTC	CASSLVGLGKETQYF
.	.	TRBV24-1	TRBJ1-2	TGTGCCACCAGTGATCCAGACAGCTATGGCTACACCTTC	CATSDPDSYGYTF
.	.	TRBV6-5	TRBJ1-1	TGTGCCAGCAGTTTTGTCTTGAACACTGAAGCTTTCTTT	CASSFVLNTEAFF
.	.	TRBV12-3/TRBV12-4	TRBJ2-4	TGTGCCAGCCAGGGGGCCAAAAACATTCAGTACTTC	CASQGAKNIQYF
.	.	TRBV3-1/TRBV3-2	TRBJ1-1	TGTGCCAGCAGCCGTCGTCGAGGGTTTGGAAACACTGAAGCTTTCTTT	CASSRRRGFGNTEAFF
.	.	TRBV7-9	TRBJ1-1	TGTGCCAGCAGCCCAGTATTAGGGGTCATGAACACTGAAGCTTTCTTT	CASSPVLGVMNTEAFF
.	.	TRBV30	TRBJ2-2	TGTGCCTGGAGTGTAAGGCCCGGGGTCACCGGGGAGCTGTTTTTT	CAWSVRPGVTGELFF
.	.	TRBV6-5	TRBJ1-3	TGTGCCAGCAGCCGAGACAGGATCTCTGGAAACACCATATATTTT	CASSRDRISGNTIYF
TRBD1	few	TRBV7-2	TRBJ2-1	TGTGCCAGCAGCTACAGGGGGCAGGATGAGCAGTTCTTC	CASSYRGQDEQFF
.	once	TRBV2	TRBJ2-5	TGTGCCAGCAGTCGGGTGGGAGAGACCCAGTACTTC	CASSRVGETQYF
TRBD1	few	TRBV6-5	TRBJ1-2	TGTGCCAGCAGTTACGGAAACAGGGGGCACAACTATGGCTACACCTTC	CASSYGNRGHNYGYTF
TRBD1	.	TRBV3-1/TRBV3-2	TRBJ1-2	TGTGCCAGCAGCCTTCTACAGGGGGCTCGGGGCTACACCTTC	CASSLLQGARGYTF
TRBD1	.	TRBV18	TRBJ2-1	TGTGCCAGCTCAATGGACAGGGGACCAGGCAATGAGCAGTTCTTC	CASSMDRGPGNEQFF
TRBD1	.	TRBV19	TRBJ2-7	TGTGCCACCCAGCGGACCCGGGACAGGGCCTACGAGCAGTACTTC	CATQRTRDRAYEQYF
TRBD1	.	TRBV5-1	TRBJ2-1	TGCGCCAGCAGCTTGGAACAGGGGGTTTTGGATGAGCAGTTCTTC	CASSLEQGVLDEQFF
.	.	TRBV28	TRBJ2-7	TGTGCCAGCAGACCAAGCCCTTCCTACGAGCAGTACTTC	CASRPSPSYEQYF
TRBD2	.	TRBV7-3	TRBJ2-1	TGTGCCAGCAGCCCTAACCCGCTTAGCGGGGCCTACAATGAGCAGTTCTTC	CASSPNPLSGAYNEQFF
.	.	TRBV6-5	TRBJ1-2	TGTGCCAGCAGTTACCAGGGGAACTATGGCTACACCTTC	CASSYQGNYGYTF
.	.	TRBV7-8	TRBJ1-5	TGTGCCAGCAGCTTAGAAACGGTGCGAGATCATCAGCCCCAGCATTTT	CASSLETVRDHQPQHF
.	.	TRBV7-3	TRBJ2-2	TGTGCCAGCAGCTTAGACGGGGGGAACACCGGGGAGCTGTTTTTT	CASSLDGGNTGELFF
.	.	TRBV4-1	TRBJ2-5	TGCGCCAGCAGCCAAGTACAGGAAATACACCAAGAGACCCAGTACTTC	CASSQVQEIHQETQYF
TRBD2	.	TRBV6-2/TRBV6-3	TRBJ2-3	TGTGCCAGCAGCCCTAGCGGGGGGGCCATTGTTCATACGCAGTATTTT	CASSPSGGAIVHTQYF
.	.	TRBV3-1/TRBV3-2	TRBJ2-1	TGTGCCAGCAGCTTGACAGTGACCGAGCAGTTCTTC	CASSLTVTEQFF
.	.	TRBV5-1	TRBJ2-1	TGCGCCACCTCGGGGCACCAAGGGGGTGAGCAGTTCTTC	CATSGHQGGEQFF
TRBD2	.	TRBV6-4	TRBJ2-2	TGTGCCAGCAGTGGACTAGCGGGCACCGGGGAGCTGTTTTTT	CASSGLAGTGELFF
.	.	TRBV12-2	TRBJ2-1	TGTGCAAGTCGCACTCGGGAGAGCTCCTACAATGAGCAGTTCTTC	CASRTRESSYNEQFF
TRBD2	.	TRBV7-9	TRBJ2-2	TGTGCCAGCAGCTCTAGCGGTCCCGGGGAGCTGTTTTTT	CASSSSGPGELFF
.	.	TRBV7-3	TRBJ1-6	TGTGCCAGTCAGCGGGGTGTGAATTCACCCCTCCACTTT	CASQRGVNSPLHF
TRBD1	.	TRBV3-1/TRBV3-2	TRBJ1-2	TGTGCCAGCAGCCAAGAAATCCCCGACAGGGCCAATCGGTTGAACTATGGCTACACCTTC	CASSQEIPDRANRLNYGYTF
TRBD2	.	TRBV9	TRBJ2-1	TGTGCCAGCAGCCCCGGTAGCGGGGGGGCGTCCTACAATGAGCAGTTCTTC	CASSPGSGGASYNEQFF
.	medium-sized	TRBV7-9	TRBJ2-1	TGTGCCAGCAGCCCCGGGGATTGGGGTGACAATGAGCAGTTCTTC	CASSPGDWGDNEQFF
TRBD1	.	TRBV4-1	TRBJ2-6	TGCGCCAGCAGCGAGGACAGGGTGGCTGGGGCCAACGTCCTGACTTTC	CASSEDRVAGANVLTF
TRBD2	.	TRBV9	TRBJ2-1	TGTGCCAGCAGCGTAGAGACTAGCGGGAGGAATGAGCAGTTCTTC	CASSVETSGRNEQFF
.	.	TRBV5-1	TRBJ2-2	TGCGCCAGCAGCGAAGGATCAGGCACCGGGGAGCTGTTTTTT	CASSEGSGTGELFF
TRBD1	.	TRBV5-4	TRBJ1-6	TGTGCCAGCAGCTCCAACCCGGGACAGGGTCTTTCACCCCTCCACTTT	CASSSNPGQGLSPLHF